In its sample, the clone carrying this T cell receptor beta chain was seen a few times. Time point denoted: patch test 1, 2 weeks after DPC sensitization. Specified treatment: therapeutic diphenylcyclopropenone sensitization with weekly scalp DPC. These data come from a study of human T cells and chemical hapten exposure. Study information: Investigators sensitized about 2 cm by about 2 cm of upper inner arm skin with 2% DPC. Patients, a majority of them female, were diagnosed with alopecia areata, totalis or universalis. Patch tests applied 0.01% DPC to the upper back and were scored after 6 days.

The authors' processing: Across samples, TCR counts had a median of approximately 100,000 and ranged from about 23,224 to 700,000. TCRdb passed the RACE reads through MiXCR, listing each CDR3 protein once. The V and J calls come from TCRdb's annotation, not from the publication. The data hold fewer than 500,000 distinct CDR3 sequences, with about 4.8% observed a single time. CDR3 length: 14 amino acids. The germline V and J ends were trimmed by 6 bases and 11 bases, with 17 bases remaining between them. The source material was whole blood, sampled in connection with sensitization to the hapten diphenylcyclopropenone (DPC). The receptor was isolated from a woman aged 50 to 60 with alopecia areata. Some clones in this sample may be carry-over from other donors' samples. V gene TRBV12-3 or TRBV12-4 combines with J gene TRBJ1-6; possibly TRBD1 for D (6 bases). The CDR3 sequence is CASRPTGDLPPLHF. CDR3 in DNA: TGTGCCAGCAGGCCGACAGGAGACTTACCACCCCTCCACTTT.